This paragraph reports one TCR beta chain. This table comes from immunoSEQ multiplex PCR, and its TCRdb copy is limited to in-frame clones, with some not included. The profile covers tens of thousands of clones, with roughly 83% appearing a single time and 2.5% to 3% taken by the ten largest. This entry belongs to a study of blood T cell repertoires in COVID-19. Whole-study context: In each case, the material was cDNA or gDNA derived from T cells, B-cell-depleted T cells, or PBMCs.

CDR3 size: 14 residues. CDR1 and CDR2 from the germline V gene are KGHSH and LQKENI. V shed 3 bases, J shed 5 bases, and the junction held 6 bases outside the gene matches. V is TRBV18 and J is TRBJ2-5, with 7 bases identical to TRBD2. Source material: peripheral blood. The sequence came from a man aged 45-60 years with acute or convalescent COVID-19. CDR3 region: CASSPMAGVETQYF. The CDR3 DNA is TGTGCCAGCTCACCTATGGCGGGAGTGGAGACCCAGTACTTC.